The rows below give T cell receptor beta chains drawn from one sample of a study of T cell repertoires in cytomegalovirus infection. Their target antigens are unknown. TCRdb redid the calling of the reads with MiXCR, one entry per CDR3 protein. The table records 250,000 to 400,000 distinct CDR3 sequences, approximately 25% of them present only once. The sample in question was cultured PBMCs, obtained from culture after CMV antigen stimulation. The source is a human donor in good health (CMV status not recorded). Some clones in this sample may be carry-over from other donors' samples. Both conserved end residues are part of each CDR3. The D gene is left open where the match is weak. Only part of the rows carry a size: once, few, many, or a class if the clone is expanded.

CASSTGTTSFF | TGTGCCAGCAGCACCGGGACAACCTCGTTCTTC | . | TRBV7-2 | . | TRBJ2-1
CASSHSQGASTEAFF | TGTGCCAGCAGCCATTCACAGGGGGCAAGCACTGAAGCTTTCTTT | TRBD1 | TRBV7-6 | many | TRBJ1-1
CATDLKTGNTIYF | TGTGCCACCGACCTGAAAACTGGAAACACCATATATTTT | . | TRBV6-6 | many | TRBJ1-3
CASLGTTPNEQFF | TGTGCCAGCCTCGGGACCACCCCCAATGAGCAGTTCTTC | . | TRBV6-2/TRBV6-3 | few | TRBJ2-1
CSASRGIAGPRRGETQYF | TGCAGTGCTAGTCGGGGAATAGCGGGACCAAGGAGAGGAGAGACCCAGTACTTC | TRBD2 | TRBV20-1 | few | TRBJ2-5
CASSFGGSDQETQYF | TGTGCCAGCAGCTTTGGAGGGTCCGACCAGGAGACCCAGTACTTC | . | TRBV7-2 | few | TRBJ2-5
CASSPRLLSTDTQYF | TGTGCCAGCAGTCCGAGACTCCTCAGCACAGATACGCAGTATTTT | . | TRBV27 | . | TRBJ2-3
CASSSPGQGDDEQYF | TGTGCCAGCAGCTCGCCGGGACAGGGGGACGACGAGCAGTACTTC | TRBD1 | TRBV7-3 | . | TRBJ2-7
CASSLAVLWETQYF | TGTGCCAGCAGCTTAGCTGTGTTGTGGGAGACCCAGTACTTC | . | TRBV7-2 | many | TRBJ2-5
CASRPRFSQETQYF | TGTGCCAGCAGGCCCCGGTTTAGTCAAGAGACCCAGTACTTC | . | TRBV7-8 | many | TRBJ2-5
CASSISDGNQPQHF | TGTGCCAGTAGTATCTCGGACGGAAATCAGCCCCAGCATTTT | . | TRBV19 | . | TRBJ1-5
CASSQATSGRLADTQYF | TGCGCCAGCAGCCAAGCCACTAGCGGGAGATTAGCAGATACGCAGTATTTT | TRBD2 | TRBV4-1 | few | TRBJ2-3
CASSRESNQPQHF | TGTGCCAGCAGCAGGGAGAGCAATCAGCCCCAGCATTTT | . | TRBV9 | . | TRBJ1-5
CAWSKTGGTGELFF | TGTGCCTGGAGTAAGACAGGGGGGACCGGGGAGCTGTTTTTT | TRBD1 | TRBV30 | . | TRBJ2-2
CASSPLFSEQFF | TGTGCCAGTAGTCCCCTATTCAGTGAGCAGTTCTTC | . | TRBV19 | . | TRBJ2-1
CASGLASGPYNEQFF | TGTGCTAGTGGTTTGGCTAGCGGCCCATACAATGAGCAGTTCTTC | TRBD2 | TRBV12-5 | few | TRBJ2-1
CASSQGVSTSYNEQFF | TGTGCCAGCAGCCAAGGTGTCTCTACCTCCTACAATGAGCAGTTCTTC | . | TRBV14 | few | TRBJ2-1
CASNKGVMGGLDYEQFF | TGTGCCAGCAACAAGGGAGTCATGGGGGGACTAGACTATGAGCAGTTCTTC | TRBD2 | TRBV11-2 | many | TRBJ2-1
CSVLTGAYEQYF | TGCAGCGTACTCACAGGGGCCTACGAGCAGTACTTC | TRBD1 | TRBV29-1 | few | TRBJ2-7
CASSLFRPEGTEAFF | TGTGCCAGCAGTTTATTTCGCCCAGAGGGCACTGAAGCTTTCTTT | . | TRBV28 | . | TRBJ1-1
CATSLTGQGWVEQYF | TGTGCCACCAGCTTAACGGGACAGGGCTGGGTCGAGCAGTACTTC | TRBD1 | TRBV15 | few | TRBJ2-7
CASHLAAEDYEQYF | TGTGCCAGCCACCTAGCGGCAGAAGACTACGAGCAGTACTTC | TRBD2 | TRBV6-5 | . | TRBJ2-7
CASSPSGRDEQFF | TGTGCCAGCAGCCCTAGCGGGAGAGATGAGCAGTTCTTC | TRBD2 | TRBV12-3/TRBV12-4 | many | TRBJ2-1
CASSSGTVDQPQHF | TGTGCCAGCAGCTCAGGGACAGTGGATCAGCCCCAGCATTTT | TRBD1 | TRBV7-8 | many | TRBJ1-5
CASSQGDREETQYF | TGTGCCAGCAGTCAGGGCGACAGGGAAGAGACCCAGTACTTC | TRBD1 | TRBV28 | . | TRBJ2-5
CASSQVNLGLAGDLEQFF | TGTGCCAGCAGCCAAGTTAATTTAGGACTAGCGGGAGACCTTGAGCAGTTCTTC | TRBD2 | TRBV3-1 | . | TRBJ2-1
CASSLVTGGGTEAFF | TGTGCCAGCAGCTTAGTAACGGGGGGGGGCACTGAAGCTTTCTTT | . | TRBV7-8 | many | TRBJ1-1
CAISDMTSGRADTQYF | TGTGCCATCAGTGATATGACTAGCGGGAGAGCAGATACGCAGTATTTT | TRBD2 | TRBV10-3 | many | TRBJ2-3
CASSLVETSNTEAFF | TGTGCCAGCAGCTTAGTGGAGACTTCGAACACTGAAGCTTTCTTT | . | TRBV7-9 | . | TRBJ1-1
CASSFWTGRTDTQYF | TGTGCCAGCAGCTTTTGGACAGGGCGCACAGATACGCAGTATTTT | TRBD1 | TRBV7-2 | many | TRBJ2-3
CSGPRDGDEQFF | TGCAGCGGCCCCCGGGATGGGGATGAGCAGTTCTTC | . | TRBV29-1 | few | TRBJ2-1
CASSFRTGEQYF | TGTGCCAGCAGCTTCCGAACGGGGGAGCAGTACTTC | . | TRBV7-2 | few | TRBJ2-7
CASSLYVLILAGDLGNEQFF | TGTGCCAGCAGTTTATACGTTCTGATACTAGCGGGAGATCTTGGGAATGAGCAGTTCTTC | TRBD2 | TRBV12-3/TRBV12-4 | . | TRBJ2-1
CASNLRQGLYNEQFF | TGTGCCAGCAACCTGCGACAGGGTCTTTACAATGAGCAGTTCTTC | TRBD1 | TRBV6-2/TRBV6-3 | few | TRBJ2-1
CASSQDYKGRDEQFF | TGCGCCAGCAGCCAAGATTACAAGGGTAGGGATGAGCAGTTCTTC | . | TRBV4-3 | . | TRBJ2-1
CASSFRGGGDEQYF | TGTGCCAGCAGTTTCCGTGGAGGGGGTGACGAGCAGTACTTC | . | TRBV12-3/TRBV12-4 | few | TRBJ2-7
CASSSPMTGAYEQYF | TGTGCCAGCAGCTCGCCTATGACGGGAGCCTACGAGCAGTACTTC | . | TRBV11-2 | . | TRBJ2-7
CSVRPGRGDTQYF | TGCAGCGTGCGACCCGGGCGAGGTGATACGCAGTATTTT | . | TRBV29-1 | . | TRBJ2-3
CASTGLLSNEQFF | TGTGCGAGCACTGGACTCCTTTCAAATGAGCAGTTCTTC | . | TRBV7-9 | . | TRBJ2-1
CASSWGRAAATEAFF | TGTGCCAGCAGTTGGGGACGGGCAGCGGCAACTGAAGCTTTCTTT | . | TRBV27 | . | TRBJ1-1
CASSFYDRPYEQYF | TGTGCCAGCAGTTTCTATGACAGGCCCTACGAGCAGTACTTC | . | TRBV28 | . | TRBJ2-7
CASSLGWGDEQYF | TGTGCCAGCAGCTTAGGTTGGGGAGACGAGCAGTACTTC | . | TRBV7-9 | . | TRBJ2-7
CASSIPGGSGANVLTF | TGTGCCAGTAGTATACCAGGGGGATCTGGGGCCAACGTCCTGACTTTC | TRBD1 | TRBV19 | . | TRBJ2-6
CASSFPENSYEQYF | TGTGCCAGCAGTTTCCCCGAAAATTCCTACGAGCAGTACTTC | . | TRBV6-6 | few | TRBJ2-7
CSVEGGRLQETQYF | TGCAGCGTAGAAGGTGGGAGGCTCCAAGAGACCCAGTACTTC | . | TRBV20-1 | . | TRBJ2-5
CASSPPGTSVHTQYF | TGTGCCAGCTCACCCCCCGGGACTAGCGTTCATACGCAGTATTTT | TRBD2 | TRBV18 | . | TRBJ2-3
CASSQGSWPQHF | TGTGCCAGCAGCCAAGGCAGTTGGCCCCAGCATTTT | . | TRBV5-6 | few | TRBJ1-5
CASSSVSRGEQETQYF | TGTGCCAGCAGTTCAGTGTCGCGGGGGGAACAAGAGACCCAGTACTTC | TRBD2 | TRBV27 | . | TRBJ2-5
CASGALFNEKLFF | TGTGCCAGCGGGGCCCTGTTTAATGAAAAACTGTTTTTT | . | TRBV7-2 | . | TRBJ1-4
CASSDRRGRNYGYTF | TGTGCCAGCAGCGACCGGAGGGGCCGAAACTATGGCTACACCTTC | . | TRBV7-6 | many | TRBJ1-2
CASRRTAGGPVGEQFF | TGTGCCAGCCGACGGACAGCGGGAGGGCCGGTGGGTGAGCAGTTCTTC | TRBD2 | TRBV6-2/TRBV6-3 | . | TRBJ2-1
CASSIEAGGAGANVLTF | TGTGCCAGTAGTATAGAAGCAGGGGGCGCTGGGGCCAACGTCCTGACTTTC | TRBD1 | TRBV19 | few | TRBJ2-6